These 30 T cell receptor beta chains share one sample of origin, sequenced in a study of blood T cell repertoires in COVID-19. Sequencing used immunoSEQ multiplex PCR; TCRdb keeps in-frame clones, though not all of them. The sample has 430,000 or so clones, approximately 91% seen once. Input material: PBMCs or T cells enriched from blood (not recorded which). The origin of the receptors is a woman aged 18-30 years who had been exposed to COVID-19.

The rearrangement joins TRBV6-4 to TRBJ2-3, with 12 bases identical to TRBD2. The CDR3 extends over 15 amino acids. V lost 6 bases, J lost 9 bases, and 10 bases stayed unmatched. CDR1 and CDR2 (germline): MRHNA, SNTAGT. The CDR3 DNA reads as TGTGCCAGCAGCGACAGACTAGCGGGGGATGCAACGCAGTATTTT. This translates into CASSDRLAGDATQYF.

V usage is TRBV30 and J usage is TRBJ2-2; no clear D. CDR3 size: 13 residues. Deletions cut 2 bases from V and 5 bases from J, with 9 bases between. The germline V gene has CDR1 GTSNPN and CDR2 SVGIG (reference sequence). CDR3 nucleotides: TGTGCCTGGAGTATGACTGGGACCGGGGAGCTGTTTTTT. This gives the protein CAWSMTGTGELFF.

The V gene is TRBV4-1, the J gene TRBJ2-2; D not certain. The V end lost 4 bases, the J end lost 2 bases, and 11 bases lay between the germline ends. CDR3 size: 15 residues. The germline CDR1 and CDR2 sequences are MGHRA and YSYEKL. The CDR3 region is CASSPLQLNTGELFF. DNA for the CDR3: TGCGCCAGCAGCCCACTACAACTCAACACCGGGGAGCTGTTTTTT.

This clone was observed a single time. As DNA, the CDR3 is TGTGCCAGCGCCACGCTAGATTCTAGCACAGATACGCAGTATTTT. Amino acids: CASATLDSSTDTQYF. The rearrangement joins TRBV18 to TRBJ2-3, with D uncertain. The CDR3 has 15 residues. Germline-derived CDR1 and CDR2 are KGHSH and LQKENI. Trimming pared 8 bases from V and 0 bases from J, leaving 15 bases between.

The CDR3 loop reads CASSGQIEAFF. CDR3 DNA sequence: TGTGCCAGCAGTGGACAGATTGAAGCTTTCTTT. This chain uses TRBV28 with TRBJ1-1; TRBD1 might be the D (6 bases). CDR3 length equals 11 residues. V was pared by 5 bases and J by 7 bases, with 8 bases between. CDR1 and CDR2 (germline): MDHEN, SYDVKM.

The chain carries TRBV4-1 and TRBJ1-3; D is undetermined. Trimming took off 1 base at V and 1 base at J, with 14 bases between the two ends. The CDR3 is 17 amino acids. Germline loops: CDR1 MGHRA, CDR2 YSYEKL. The CDR3 DNA is TGCGCCAGCAGCCAAGGGCCGGCGGCCTCGTCTGGAAACACCATATATTTT. Its protein is CASSQGPAASSGNTIYF.

V is TRBV12-5 and J is TRBJ2-5; the D gene is possibly TRBD2 (6 bases). In germline, CDR1 is LGHNT, CDR2 FRNRAP. Trimming left V 0 bases short and J 3 bases short, with 23 bases between. There are 19 residues in the CDR3. This CDR3 reads CASGLVTGVVGESEETQYF. For the CDR3, the DNA is TGTGCTAGTGGTTTGGTAACGGGGGTTGTTGGCGAAAGTGAAGAGACCCAGTACTTC. The full variable domain, with the rest looked up from reference TRBV12-5 and TRBJ2-5, is DARVTQTPRHKVTEMGQEVTMRCQPILGHNTVFWYRQTMMQGLELLAYFRNRAPLDDSGMPKDRFSAEMPDATLATLKIQPSEPRDSAVYFCASGLVTGVVGESEETQYFGPGTRLLVL.

The chain carries TRBV7-2 and TRBJ2-7; the D is unclear. CDR3 size: 14 residues. The germline V gene has CDR1 SGHTA and CDR2 FQGNSA. Deletions cut 1 base from V and 4 bases from J, with 11 bases between. CDR3 sequence: CASSLVTTDYEQYF. Written as DNA, the CDR3 is TGTGCCAGCAGCTTAGTAACAACAGATTACGAGCAGTACTTC.

The CDR3: CASSTGGGRETQYF. The CDR3 DNA reads as TGTGCCAGTAGTACCGGGGGGGGCCGGGAGACCCAGTACTTC. The V and J genes are TRBV19 and TRBJ2-5, with 8 bases matching TRBD2. CDR1 LNHDA and CDR2 SQIVND come from the germline V gene (reference sequence). The CDR3 loop spans 14 amino acids. Trimming at V came to 4 bases and at J to 5 bases, leaving 6 bases not matched to a gene.

The chain recombines TRBV27 with TRBJ2-1; TRBD1 might be the D (6 bases). Germline lookup yields CDR1 MNHEY and CDR2 SMNVEV (reference sequence). The CDR3 contains 13 residues. Trimming stripped 6 bases from V and 6 bases from J, with 12 bases between. The CDR3 reads CASRPGTLNEQFF. The CDR3 DNA follows: TGTGCCAGCAGGCCAGGGACACTCAATGAGCAGTTCTTC.

The chain joins TRBV19 to TRBJ1-6, with 10 bases fitting TRBD1. V lost 7 bases and J lost 7; bases outside the gene matches: 1. Germline V gene sequence: CDR1 LNHDA, CDR2 SQIVND (reference sequence). The CDR3 consists of 13 residues. As DNA, the CDR3 is TGTGCCAGTATGGGACAGGGGAATTCACCCCTCCACTTT. This codes for CASMGQGNSPLHF.

The rearrangement uses TRBV5-6 and TRBJ1-5; D gene unclear. Trimming took off 1 base at V and 6 bases at J, with 14 bases between the two ends. CDR1 and CDR2 from the germline V gene are SGHDT and YYEEEE. The CDR3 covers 15 residues. The CDR3 DNA reads TGTGCCAGCAGCTTGAACGGGATCGGGCCTCAGCCCCAGCATTTT. It specifies CASSLNGIGPQPQHF.

The J gene is TRBJ2-7, the V gene TRBV4-3; 9 nucleotides match TRBD1. V trimming: 0 bases; J trimming: 5 bases; junction bases outside the gene matches: 5. Germline V lookup: CDR1 LGHNA, CDR2 YSLEER. This CDR3 region has 15 residues. Here the CDR3 DNA reads TGCGCCAGCAGCCAAGAAACAGGGGGCCGGAACGAGCAGTACTTC. Its protein is CASSQETGGRNEQYF.

The V and J genes are TRBV5-5 and TRBJ1-5; D not certain. CDR3 length: 14 residues. Germline V lookup: CDR1 SGHKS, CDR2 YYEKEE (reference sequence). Trimming took 1 base from V and 7 from J, leaving 12 bases between them. The CDR3 DNA reads as TGTGCCAGCAGCTTGAACCGGGAGCGGCAGCCCCAGCATTTT. Translated: CASSLNRERQPQHF.

The V call is TRBV29-1, the J call TRBJ2-1; D might be TRBD1 (5 bases). The CDR3 length is 13 residues. Germline assignment: CDR1 SQVTM and CDR2 ANQGSEA. V gave up 3 bases and J gave up 6 bases, with 12 bases separating them. The CDR3 reads CSVEPGPGNEQFF. The CDR3 bases are TGCAGCGTTGAGCCAGGGCCGGGCAATGAGCAGTTCTTC.

This clone has more than one count but fewer than ten. V gene TRBV9 combines with J gene TRBJ1-1; TRBD1 is a possible D gene (5 bases). CDR1 and CDR2 from the germline V gene are SGDLS and YYNGEE. The CDR3 runs to 14 residues. V was clipped by 3 bases and J by 1 base, with 10 bases between them. The CDR3 is CASSGRQKNTEAFF. Here the CDR3 DNA reads TGTGCCAGCAGCGGACGACAGAAGAACACTGAAGCTTTCTTT.

The chain links TRBV11-2 to TRBJ2-7; no reliable D call. Germline lookup yields CDR1 SGHAT and CDR2 FQNNGV. This CDR3 is 13 amino acids long. Trimming stripped 3 bases from V and 1 base from J, with 7 bases between. The CDR3 sequence is CASSFGLSYEQYF. CDR3 DNA: TGTGCCAGCAGCTTTGGCTTGTCCTACGAGCAGTACTTC.

This clone is a singleton in its sample. This chain links TRBV2 with TRBJ2-2, with D possibly TRBD1 on 5 matching bases. Per the germline V gene, CDR1 is SNHLY and CDR2 is FYNNEI. CDR3 length: 12 amino acids. The germline V and J ends were trimmed by 9 bases and 6 bases, with 11 bases remaining between them. CDR3 DNA sequence: TGTGCCAGAGAGCAGGGCGCCGGGGAGCTGTTTTTT. It is translated as CAREQGAGELFF.

The V call is TRBV3-1 (or the pseudogene TRBV3-2), the J call TRBJ1-4; D uncertain. Trimming took 7 bases from V and 11 from J, leaving 14 bases between them. The germline V gene has CDR1 LGHDT and CDR2 YNNKEL (reference sequence). The CDR3 is 12 residues long. The CDR3 nucleotides are TGTGCCAGCATAGGATCCCAGAGGAAACTGTTTTTT. Translating it yields CASIGSQRKLFF.

The chain combines TRBV7-9 with TRBJ2-5, with TRBD1 matching 8 bases. V was clipped by 5 bases and J by 4 bases; unmatched bases: 9. Germline V gene data show CDR1 as SEHNR and CDR2 as FQNEAQ (reference sequence). CDR3 length: 15 residues. The CDR3 coding sequence is TGTGCCAGCAGCCTTTTGGGACAGGTATCAGAGACCCAGTACTTC. The encoded protein is CASSLLGQVSETQYF.

This chain joins TRBV28 and TRBJ1-4; a possible D gene is TRBD1 (5 bases). CDR1 is MDHEN and CDR2 is SYDVKM in the germline V gene. V was trimmed by 6 bases and J by 5 bases, leaving 13 bases between them. The CDR3 totals 14 residues. CDR3 DNA: TGTGCCAGCAGCATCGACAGAAGCAATGAAAAACTGTTTTTT. Translating it yields CASSIDRSNEKLFF. The entire variable domain, with the rest obtained from reference TRBV28 and TRBJ1-4, is as follows: DVKVTQSSRYLVKRTGEKVFLECVQDMDHENMFWYRQDPGLGLRLIYFSYDVKMKEKGDIPEGYSVSREKKERFSLILESASTNQTSMYLCASSIDRSNEKLFFGSGTQLSVL.

The J gene is TRBJ1-1, the V gene TRBV12-3 or TRBV12-4; 9 nucleotides line up with TRBD1. V was pared by 9 bases and J by 7 bases, with 9 bases of the junction left unmatched. The length of the CDR3 is 13 residues. The CDR3 is CASPKGDRVEAFF. CDR3 DNA sequence: TGTGCCAGTCCAAAGGGGGACAGGGTTGAAGCTTTCTTT.

CDR3 nucleotide sequence: TGTGCCAGCAGCCAAGAAGGGACAGAGCTAGGGGGGGAGCTGTTTTTT. Amino acids: CASSQEGTELGGELFF. The chain has TRBV14 and TRBJ2-2, with 7 bases identical to TRBD1. CDR3 length: 16 amino acids. J gave up 8 bases and V 0 bases, and 9 bases lay outside the gene matches. Germline CDR1 is SGHDN and CDR2 is FVKESK.

This clone was recorded only once. The chain has TRBV11-2 and TRBJ1-6; 12 bases fit TRBD1. The CDR3 is made up of 16 amino acids. Trimming at V came to 4 bases and at J to 9 bases, leaving 7 bases not matched to a gene. Germline values: CDR1 SGHAT, CDR2 FQNNGV. Written as DNA, the CDR3 is TGTGCCAGCAGCTCCCCATTGGGACAGGGGGCTTCACCCCTCCACTTT. Translation: CASSSPLGQGASPLHF. The entire variable domain, with the rest obtained from reference TRBV11-2 and TRBJ1-6, is as follows: EAGVAQSPRYKIIEKRQSVAFWCNPISGHATLYWYQQILGQGPKLLIQFQNNGVVDDSQLPKDRFSAERLKGVDSTLKIQPAKLEDSAVYLCASSSPLGQGASPLHFGNGTRLTVT.

This clone has only one observation. The chain is built from TRBV24-1 and TRBJ2-3; 7 bases align to TRBD2. V lost 1 base to trimming and J lost 4 bases; unmatched junction nucleotides: 7. This CDR3 has 16 residues. CDR1 is KGHDR and CDR2 is SFDVKD in the germline V gene. CDR3 nucleotide sequence: TGTGCCACCAGTGATTTTGCGGGAGTGAGCGCAGATACGCAGTATTTT. This sequence encodes CATSDFAGVSADTQYF.

Comments on this clone: Other DNA sequences in the same sample also yield this CDR3. The chain joins TRBV5-1 to TRBJ2-7, with TRBD1 as a possible D gene (5 bases). The CDR3 loop spans 14 amino acids. From germline, CDR1 is SGHRS and CDR2 YFSETQ. Deletions cut 2 bases from V and 4 bases from J, with 13 bases between. As DNA, the CDR3 is TGCGCCAGCAGCTTAGATCAGGGATCTTACGAGCAGTACTTC. Protein sequence: CASSLDQGSYEQYF.

The gene calls are TRBV19 and TRBJ1-1, with D possibly being TRBD1 (6 bases). The CDR3 is made up of 13 amino acids. Trimming shortened V by 7 bases and J by 5 bases, and 14 bases separated the two germline ends. CDR1 and CDR2 (germline): LNHDA, SQIVND (reference sequence). For the CDR3, the DNA is TGTGCCAGTACTGACAGCCAGGGGACTGAAGCTTTCTTT. Amino acid sequence: CASTDSQGTEAFF.

This sequence joins TRBV19 and TRBJ2-3; TRBD2 aligns across 8 bases. CDR1 is LNHDA and CDR2 is SQIVND in the germline V gene (reference sequence). The V segment lost 4 bases and the J segment 3 bases; nucleotides outside the gene matches: 6. The CDR3 sequence is 15 residues long. For the CDR3, the DNA is TGTGCCAGTAGTAACGGGGGGGCCTATACAGATACGCAGTATTTT. Translated, it gives CASSNGGAYTDTQYF.

The chain carries TRBV29-1 and TRBJ1-1; perhaps TRBD1 as D (6 bases). Germline lookup yields CDR1 SQVTM and CDR2 ANQGSEA. This CDR3 spans 13 amino acids. Trimming shortened V by 7 bases and J by 1 base, and 13 bases separated the two germline ends. Here the CDR3 DNA reads TGCAGCGCCCGGGACACCCGGAACACTGAAGCTTTCTTT. As protein: CSARDTRNTEAFF.

The rearrangement joins TRBV5-1 to TRBJ1-1; TRBD1 might be the D (6 bases). The germline V gene has CDR1 SGHRS and CDR2 YFSETQ. Trimming stripped 1 base from V and 2 bases from J, with 15 bases between. The CDR3 contains 16 residues. The DNA of the CDR3 is TGCGCCAGCAGCTTGTTCGCAACAGGGATAAACACTGAAGCTTTCTTT. Residues: CASSLFATGINTEAFF.